One T cell receptor beta chain is described in this entry. The CDR3 spans 16 residues. The V gene end was trimmed by 6 bases and the J gene end by 1 base; junction bases not matched to a gene: 8. This specimen belongs to a study of T cells in Graves' hyperthyroidism and ophthalmopathy. The overall study: Prior to any treatment, at the point of initial diagnosis, peripheral blood was collected.

The TCR beta CDR3 regions underwent amplification using RNA transcripts as the source. During a first-round RT-PCR of the TCR CDR3, the HTBI primer set was used. Each CDR3 protein is one row after TCRdb ran MiXCR on the multiplex PCR reads. In the table there are fewer than 650,000 distinct CDR3 sequences, roughly 14% of which are singletons. Extraction of PBMCs used 8.5 to 10 ml of fresh peripheral blood. The clonotype originates from a woman in her thirties or forties with Graves' ophthalmopathy. The chain couples TRBV12-3 or TRBV12-4 to TRBJ2-2; 7 nucleotides agree with TRBD1. The material sequenced was blood. The CDR3 loop is CASSSGQVGNTGELFF. The CDR3 DNA sequence: TGTGCCAGCAGCTCCGGACAGGTTGGGAACACCGGGGAGCTGTTTTTT.